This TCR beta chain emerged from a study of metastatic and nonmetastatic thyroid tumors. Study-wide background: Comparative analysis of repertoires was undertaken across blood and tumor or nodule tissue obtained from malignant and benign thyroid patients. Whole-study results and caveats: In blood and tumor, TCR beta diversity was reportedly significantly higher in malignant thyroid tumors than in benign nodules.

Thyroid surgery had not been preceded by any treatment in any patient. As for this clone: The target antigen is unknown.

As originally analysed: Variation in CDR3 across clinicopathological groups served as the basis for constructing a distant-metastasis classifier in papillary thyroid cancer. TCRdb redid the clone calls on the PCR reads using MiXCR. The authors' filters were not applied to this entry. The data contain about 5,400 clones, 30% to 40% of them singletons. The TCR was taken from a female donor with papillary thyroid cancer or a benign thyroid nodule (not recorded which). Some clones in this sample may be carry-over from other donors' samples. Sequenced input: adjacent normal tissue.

The CDR3 loop is CASSPRLLWVTGELFF. The CDR3 nucleotides read TGTGCCAGCAGCCCCCGTTTGTTGTGGGTCACCGGGGAGCTGTTTTTT. This sequence joins TRBV9 and TRBJ2-2; the D is unclear. This CDR3 has 16 residues. The ends were cut back, 4 bases at V and 4 bases at J, with 17 bases in the middle. Per the germline V gene, CDR1 is SGDLS and CDR2 is YYNGEE.